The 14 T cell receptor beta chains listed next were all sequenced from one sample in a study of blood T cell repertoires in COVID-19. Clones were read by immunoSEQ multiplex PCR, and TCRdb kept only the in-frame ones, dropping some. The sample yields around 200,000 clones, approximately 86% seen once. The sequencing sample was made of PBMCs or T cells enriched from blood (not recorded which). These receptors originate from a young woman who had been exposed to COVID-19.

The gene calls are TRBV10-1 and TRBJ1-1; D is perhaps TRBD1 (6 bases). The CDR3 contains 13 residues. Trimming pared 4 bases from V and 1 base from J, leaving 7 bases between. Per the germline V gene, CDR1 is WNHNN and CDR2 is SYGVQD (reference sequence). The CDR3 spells CASSGTANTEAFF. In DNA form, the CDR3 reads TGCGCCAGCAGTGGGACAGCGAACACTGAAGCTTTCTTT.

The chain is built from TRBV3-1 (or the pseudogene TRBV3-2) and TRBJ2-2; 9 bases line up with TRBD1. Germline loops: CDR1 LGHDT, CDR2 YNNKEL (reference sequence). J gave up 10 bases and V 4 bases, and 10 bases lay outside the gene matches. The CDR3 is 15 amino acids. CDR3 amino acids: CASSLWTGEVEELFF. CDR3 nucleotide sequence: TGTGCCAGCAGCCTATGGACAGGGGAGGTGGAGGAGCTGTTTTTT.

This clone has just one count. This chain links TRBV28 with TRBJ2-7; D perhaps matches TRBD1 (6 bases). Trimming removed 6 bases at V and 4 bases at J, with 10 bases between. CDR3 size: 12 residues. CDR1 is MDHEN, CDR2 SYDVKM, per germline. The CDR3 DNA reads TGTGCCAGCAGGACACAGGGTTACGAGCAGTACTTC. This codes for CASRTQGYEQYF.

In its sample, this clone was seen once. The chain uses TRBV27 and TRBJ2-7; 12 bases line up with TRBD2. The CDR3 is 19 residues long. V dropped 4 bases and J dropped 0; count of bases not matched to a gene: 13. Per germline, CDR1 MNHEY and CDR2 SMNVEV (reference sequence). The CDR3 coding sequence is TGTGCCAGCAGTTCACGACAGCGGACTAGCGGGGCCCGCTCCTACGAGCAGTACTTC. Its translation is CASSSRQRTSGARSYEQYF.

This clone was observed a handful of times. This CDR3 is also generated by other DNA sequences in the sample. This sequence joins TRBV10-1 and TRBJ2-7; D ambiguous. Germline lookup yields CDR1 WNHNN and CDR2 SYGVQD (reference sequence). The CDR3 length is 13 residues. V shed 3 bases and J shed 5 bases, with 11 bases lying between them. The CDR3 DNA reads TGCGCCAGCAGTGAATCCAGTCGGGACGAGCAGTACTTC. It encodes CASSESSRDEQYF.

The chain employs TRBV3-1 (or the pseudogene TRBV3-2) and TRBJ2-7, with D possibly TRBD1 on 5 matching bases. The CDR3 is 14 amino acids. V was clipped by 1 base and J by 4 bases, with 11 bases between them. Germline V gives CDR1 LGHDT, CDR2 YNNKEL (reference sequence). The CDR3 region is CASSQVVGAYEQYF. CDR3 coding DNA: TGTGCCAGCAGCCAAGTGGTTGGGGCGTACGAGCAGTACTTC.

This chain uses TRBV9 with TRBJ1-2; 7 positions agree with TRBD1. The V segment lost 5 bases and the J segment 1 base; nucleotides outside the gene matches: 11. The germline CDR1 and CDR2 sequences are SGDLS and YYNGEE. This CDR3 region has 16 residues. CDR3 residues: CASSGTDRTFNYGYTF. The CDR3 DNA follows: TGTGCCAGCAGTGGGACGGACAGGACTTTTAACTATGGCTACACCTTC.

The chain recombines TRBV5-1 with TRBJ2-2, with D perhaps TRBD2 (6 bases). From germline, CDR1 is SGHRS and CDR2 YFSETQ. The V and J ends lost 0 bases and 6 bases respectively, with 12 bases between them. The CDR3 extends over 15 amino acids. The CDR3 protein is CASSLAVGGAGELFF. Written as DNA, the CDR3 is TGCGCCAGCAGCTTGGCCGTGGGAGGTGCCGGGGAGCTGTTTTTT.

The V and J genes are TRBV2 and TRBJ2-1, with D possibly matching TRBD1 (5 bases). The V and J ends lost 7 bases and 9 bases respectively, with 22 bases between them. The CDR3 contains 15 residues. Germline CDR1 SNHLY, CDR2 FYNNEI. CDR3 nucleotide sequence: TGTGCCAGCACCCAAAGGGCCAGGGAAATTGGTGAGCAGTTCTTC. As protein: CASTQRAREIGEQFF.

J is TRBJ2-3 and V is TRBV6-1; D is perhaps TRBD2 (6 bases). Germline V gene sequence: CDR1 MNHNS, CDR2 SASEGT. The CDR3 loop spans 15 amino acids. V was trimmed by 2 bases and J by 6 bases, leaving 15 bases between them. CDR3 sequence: CASSERGFRLDTQYF. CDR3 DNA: TGTGCCAGCAGTGAACGGGGGTTCAGGCTGGATACGCAGTATTTT.

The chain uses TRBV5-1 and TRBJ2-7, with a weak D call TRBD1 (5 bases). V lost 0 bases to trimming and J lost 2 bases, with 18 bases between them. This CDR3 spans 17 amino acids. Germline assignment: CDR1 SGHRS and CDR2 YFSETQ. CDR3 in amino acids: CASSLAGSQGVAYEQYF. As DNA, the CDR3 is TGCGCCAGCAGCTTGGCCGGTAGTCAGGGTGTCGCCTACGAGCAGTACTTC.

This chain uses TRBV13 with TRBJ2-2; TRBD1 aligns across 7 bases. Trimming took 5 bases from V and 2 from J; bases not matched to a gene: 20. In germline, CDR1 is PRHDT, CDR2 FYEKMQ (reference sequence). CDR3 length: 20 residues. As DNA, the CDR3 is TGTGCCAGCAGCCCGCTTAGGGTTTTACCTGGGACAGCCAACACCGGGGAGCTGTTTTTT. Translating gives CASSPLRVLPGTANTGELFF.

CDR3 sequence (DNA): TGCGCCAGCAGCCAACCGAACGAACCGGGAGCGAAGTATGGCTACACCTTC. Translation: CASSQPNEPGAKYGYTF. The rearrangement joins TRBV4-1 to TRBJ1-2; unclear D gene. The CDR3 consists of 17 residues. Germline CDR1 is MGHRA and CDR2 is YSYEKL. Trimming took off 2 bases at V and 5 bases at J, with 21 bases between the two ends.

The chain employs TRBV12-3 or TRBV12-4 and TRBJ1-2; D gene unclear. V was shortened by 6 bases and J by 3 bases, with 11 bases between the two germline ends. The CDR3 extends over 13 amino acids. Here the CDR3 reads CASSLGTHYGYTF. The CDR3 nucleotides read TGTGCCAGCAGCCTGGGCACCCACTATGGCTACACCTTC.